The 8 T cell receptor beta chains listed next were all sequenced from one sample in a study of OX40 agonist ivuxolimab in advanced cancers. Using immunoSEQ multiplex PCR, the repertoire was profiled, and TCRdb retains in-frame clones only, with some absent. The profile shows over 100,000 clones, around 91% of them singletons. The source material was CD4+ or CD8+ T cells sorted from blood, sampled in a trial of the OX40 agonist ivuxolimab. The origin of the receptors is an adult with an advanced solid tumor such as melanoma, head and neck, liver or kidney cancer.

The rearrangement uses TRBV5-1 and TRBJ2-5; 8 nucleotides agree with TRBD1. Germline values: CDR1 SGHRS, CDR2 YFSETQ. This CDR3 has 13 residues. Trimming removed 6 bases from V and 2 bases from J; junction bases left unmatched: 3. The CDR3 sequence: CASNRQGQETQYF. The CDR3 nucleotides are TGCGCCAGCAATCGACAGGGGCAAGAGACCCAGTACTTC.

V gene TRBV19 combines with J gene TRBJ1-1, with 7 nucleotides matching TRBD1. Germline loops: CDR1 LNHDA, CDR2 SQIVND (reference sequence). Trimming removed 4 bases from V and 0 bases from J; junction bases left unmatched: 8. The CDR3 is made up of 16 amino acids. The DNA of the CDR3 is TGTGCCAGTAGTAGCGAAAGGGGGCAGATGAACACTGAAGCTTTCTTT. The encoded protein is CASSSERGQMNTEAFF.

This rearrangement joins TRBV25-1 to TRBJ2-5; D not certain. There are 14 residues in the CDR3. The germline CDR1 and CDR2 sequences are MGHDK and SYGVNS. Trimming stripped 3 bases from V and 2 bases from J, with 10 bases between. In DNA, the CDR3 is TGTGCCAGCAGTGAGATTCACCTACAAGAGACCCAGTACTTC. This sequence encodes CASSEIHLQETQYF.

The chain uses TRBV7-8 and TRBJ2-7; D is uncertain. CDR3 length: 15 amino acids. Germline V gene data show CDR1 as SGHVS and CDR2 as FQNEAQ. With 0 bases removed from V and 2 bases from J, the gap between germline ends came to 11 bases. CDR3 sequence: CASSLAIIGAYEQYF. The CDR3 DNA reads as TGTGCCAGCAGCTTAGCCATAATCGGCGCCTACGAGCAGTACTTC.

The chain's CDR3 is CASSYRSGGVYEQYF. In DNA, the CDR3 is TGTGCCAGCAGTTACCGGAGCGGGGGTGTCTACGAGCAGTACTTC. The chain employs TRBV6-5 and TRBJ2-7; 8 nucleotides align to TRBD2. Germline values: CDR1 MNHEY, CDR2 SVGAGI. With 2 bases clipped from V and 3 bases from J, the junction kept 6 bases outside the gene matches. CDR3 length: 15 amino acids.

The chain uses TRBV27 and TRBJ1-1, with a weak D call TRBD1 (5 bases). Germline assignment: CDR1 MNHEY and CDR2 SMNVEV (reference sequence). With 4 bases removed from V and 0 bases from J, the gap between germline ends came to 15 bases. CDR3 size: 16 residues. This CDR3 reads CASSSGEGTLNTEAFF. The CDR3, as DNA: TGTGCCAGCAGTTCCGGGGAGGGGACTTTGAACACTGAAGCTTTCTTT.

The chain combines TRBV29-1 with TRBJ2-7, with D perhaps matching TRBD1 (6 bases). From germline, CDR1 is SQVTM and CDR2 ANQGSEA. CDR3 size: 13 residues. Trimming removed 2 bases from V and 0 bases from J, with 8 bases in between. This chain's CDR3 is CSVELDSSYEQYF. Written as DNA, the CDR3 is TGCAGCGTTGAACTGGACAGCTCCTACGAGCAGTACTTC.

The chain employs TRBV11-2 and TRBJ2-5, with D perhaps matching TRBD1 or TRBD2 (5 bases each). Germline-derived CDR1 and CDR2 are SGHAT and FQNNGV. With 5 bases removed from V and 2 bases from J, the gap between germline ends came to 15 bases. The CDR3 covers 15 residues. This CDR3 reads CASSPGWGPQETQYF. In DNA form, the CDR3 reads TGTGCCAGCAGCCCGGGGTGGGGACCTCAAGAGACCCAGTACTTC.